Below are 23 T cell receptor beta chains sequenced from a single sample in a study of metastatic and nonmetastatic thyroid tumors. Treatment of any kind had been given to no patient before thyroid surgery. TCRdb re-clonotyped the PCR reads via MiXCR. This sample has around 18,000 clones; more than 25% occur once, and the top ten carry roughly 13%. Sample: tumor tissue. These receptor sequences come from a female donor with papillary thyroid cancer or a benign thyroid nodule (not recorded which). Some clones in this sample may be carry-over from other donors' samples.

This clone was found once. The chain couples TRBV11-2 to TRBJ2-2, with TRBD2 matching over 12 bases. Germline V gives CDR1 SGHAT, CDR2 FQNNGV. The junction had 8 bases not matched to a gene; V was cut back by 1 base and J by 5 bases. The CDR3 sequence is 18 residues long. The CDR3 here is CASSLVWLAGGRTGELFF. CDR3 nucleotides: TGTGCCAGCAGCTTAGTATGGCTAGCGGGAGGGCGAACCGGGGAGCTGTTTTTT.

The sample holds one count of this clone. The genes are TRBV5-1 and TRBJ1-2, with TRBD1 as a possible D gene (5 bases). The CDR3 covers 15 residues. Trimming pared 5 bases from V and 0 bases from J, leaving 14 bases between. CDR1 and CDR2 from the germline V gene are SGHRS and YFSETQ. CDR3 coding DNA: TGCGCCAGCAGGTCCCAGGGCGTAGCTAACTATGGCTACACCTTC. It translates to CASRSQGVANYGYTF.

On this clone itself: The final CDR3 position lacks the conserved phenylalanine or tryptophan, pointing to a likely read error. V usage is TRBV6-1 and J usage is TRBJ2-7; the D is unclear. The CDR3 spans 13 residues. CDR1 and CDR2 from the germline V gene are MNHNS and SASEGT. Trimming took 6 bases from V and 4 from J, leaving 13 bases between them. The CDR3 sequence is CASSLTWEYEQYL. Written as DNA, the CDR3 is TGTGCCAGCAGCCTCACCTGGGAATACGAGCAGTACCTC.

The chain carries TRBV20-1 and TRBJ2-7; no definite D call. Germline lookup yields CDR1 DFQATT and CDR2 SNEGSKA (reference sequence). The CDR3 is 12 amino acids. V lost 0 bases and J lost 3, with 6 bases in between. As DNA, the CDR3 is TGCAGTGCTAGAGATATCCTCTACGAGCAGTACTTC. Protein sequence: CSARDILYEQYF.

This clone has just a few counts. The rearrangement joins TRBV6-1 to TRBJ2-5; 11 bases align to TRBD2. Germline CDR1 reads MNHNS; CDR2 reads SASEGT. The CDR3 length is 15 residues. The J segment lost 4 bases and the V segment lost 5 bases, leaving 6 bases of the junction unmatched. The chain's CDR3 is CASSLTSGIGETQYF. The CDR3 coding sequence is TGTGCCAGCAGTTTGACTAGCGGGATAGGAGAGACCCAGTACTTC.

This clone was seen repeatedly, ten times or more. Just one base apart from a much larger clone, this may be a read error. The same CDR3 also results from other DNA sequences found in this sample. The chain recombines TRBV27 with TRBJ1-1; D perhaps matches TRBD1 (6 bases). The CDR3 loop spans 15 amino acids. Trimming cost V 6 bases and J 9 bases, with 23 bases left between them. The germline gives CDR1 MNHEY, CDR2 SMNVEV (reference sequence). The chain's CDR3 is CASSFLGQGNIKAFF. In nucleotides, the CDR3 is TGTGCCAGCAGCTTCCTCGGGCAGGGGAATATCAAAGCTTTCTTT.

The chain uses TRBV6-1 and TRBJ1-3, with D maybe TRBD1 (5 bases). The CDR3 is 16 amino acids. V dropped 3 bases and J dropped 1 base, with 13 bases sitting between them. Germline V gene data show CDR1 as MNHNS and CDR2 as SASEGT. CDR3 amino acids: CASSDEGRLSGNTIYF. The CDR3 DNA reads TGTGCCAGCAGTGATGAGGGACGGCTATCTGGAAACACCATATATTTT.

This clone was counted a few times. The V and J genes are TRBV27 and TRBJ2-2; TRBD2 aligns across 7 bases. CDR3 size: 14 residues. Germline V gene lookup returns CDR1 MNHEY and CDR2 SMNVEV (reference sequence). V dropped 1 base and J dropped 7; count of bases not matched to a gene: 3. CDR3 nucleotide sequence: TGTGCCAGCAGTTTATTCGGGGAGGGCGGGGAGCTGTTTTTT. Protein: CASSLFGEGGELFF.

The genes are TRBV19 and TRBJ1-3; D not resolved. The CDR3 consists of 15 residues. The V gene's germline CDR1 is LNHDA and CDR2 SQIVND (reference sequence). V lost 7 bases to trimming and J lost 7 bases, with 20 bases between them. The CDR3 here is CASTSGRSNENTIYF. CDR3 bases: TGTGCCAGTACCTCTGGACGGTCCAACGAGAACACCATATATTTT. The full variable domain, rest sourced from reference TRBV19 and TRBJ1-3, is DGGITQSPKYLFRKEGQNVTLSCEQNLNHDAMYWYRQDPGQGLRLIYYSQIVNDFQKGDIAEGYSVSREKKESFPLTVTSAQKNPTAFYLCASTSGRSNENTIYFGEGSWLTVV.

The chain is built from TRBV29-1 and TRBJ1-1; D not resolved. Trimming shortened V by 6 bases and J by 2 bases, and 10 bases separated the two germline ends. Germline CDR1 SQVTM, CDR2 ANQGSEA. The CDR3 is 12 residues long. DNA of the CDR3: TGCAGCGTCCTCCCCAGAAACACTGAAGCTTTCTTT. Protein product: CSVLPRNTEAFF.

By share, this clone ranks as large. The J gene is TRBJ2-1, the V gene TRBV27, with TRBD2 as a possible D gene (6 bases). This CDR3 has 13 amino acids. V lost 6 bases, J lost 7 bases, and 13 bases lay in between. The V gene's germline CDR1 is MNHEY and CDR2 SMNVEV (reference sequence). CDR3 region: CASSGGGANEQFF. CDR3 coding DNA: TGTGCCAGCAGCGGAGGCGGGGCAAATGAGCAGTTCTTC.

The chain joins TRBV25-1 to TRBJ2-7, with D possibly TRBD1 on 5 matching bases. Trimming left V 5 bases short and J 5 bases short, with 10 bases between. CDR3 size: 12 residues. CDR1 is MGHDK, CDR2 SYGVNS, per germline. The chain's CDR3 is CASSWTFDEQYF. CDR3 nucleotide sequence: TGTGCCAGCAGTTGGACATTCGACGAGCAGTACTTC.

The chain has TRBV19 and TRBJ2-6, with 10 nucleotides matching TRBD1. The germline gives CDR1 LNHDA, CDR2 SQIVND (reference sequence). Germline trimming cut 2 bases from V and 4 bases from J; bases unmatched to any gene: 8. CDR3 length equals 18 residues. CDR3 coding DNA: TGTGCCAGTAGTATAAGATGGGACAGGGGTTCCGGGGCCAACGTCCTGACTTTC. Protein product: CASSIRWDRGSGANVLTF.

The genes are TRBV12-3 or TRBV12-4 and TRBJ2-1, with 8 bases matching TRBD2. With V trimmed by 3 bases and J by 4 bases, 8 bases remained unmatched. This CDR3 is 16 amino acids long. CDR3 nucleotide sequence: TGTGCCAGCAGTTTTAGAGCGGGAGTGATGTACAATGAGCAGTTCTTC. Its translation is CASSFRAGVMYNEQFF.

This clone has just a few counts. A much larger clone differs from this one at a single base, so this may be a read error. The J gene is TRBJ2-7, the V gene TRBV3-1; D call uncertain. Germline values: CDR1 LGHDT, CDR2 YNNKEL (reference sequence). This CDR3 is built from 10 residues. Trimming removed 4 bases from V and 11 bases from J, with 9 bases in between. The CDR3 region is CASSRGREYF. The CDR3 bases are TGTGCCAGCAGCCGAGGACGGGAGTACTTC.

V is TRBV28 and J is TRBJ1-5, with TRBD1 identical over 11 bases. Germline values: CDR1 MDHEN, CDR2 SYDVKM. Trimming took 4 bases from V and 7 from J; bases not matched to a gene: 6. The CDR3 sequence is 15 residues long. CDR3 in amino acids: CASSSDRGLGQPQHF. The CDR3 nucleotides read TGTGCCAGCAGTTCGGACAGGGGGCTAGGCCAGCCCCAGCATTTT.

At least ten counts were recorded for this clone. The gene calls are TRBV29-1 and TRBJ2-1, with 11 nucleotides matching TRBD2. CDR1 and CDR2 from the germline V gene are SQVTM and ANQGSEA. The J segment lost 6 bases and the V segment lost 3 bases, leaving 7 bases of the junction unmatched. This CDR3 is built from 15 residues. The CDR3 nucleotides read TGCAGCGTTGAGGTACTAGCGGGAGCACGCAATGAGCAGTTCTTC. Translating gives CSVEVLAGARNEQFF.

Many counts were recorded for this clone. This chain uses TRBV20-1 with TRBJ2-7; D is perhaps TRBD2 (5 bases). This CDR3 is built from 15 residues. Trimming stripped 0 bases from V and 1 base from J, with 13 bases between. Germline V gives CDR1 DFQATT, CDR2 SNEGSKA (reference sequence). DNA for the CDR3: TGCAGTGCTAGAGAACTAGGCGGTAAATCCTACGAGCAGTACTTC. Residues: CSARELGGKSYEQYF.

The chain uses TRBV30 and TRBJ1-6; the D is unclear. Deletions cut 1 base from V and 10 bases from J, with 8 bases between. The CDR3 sequence is 12 residues long. CDR1 is GTSNPN and CDR2 is SVGIG in the germline V gene (reference sequence). The DNA of the CDR3 is TGTGCCTGGAGTGCCCCCCCGTCACCCCTCCACTTT. Amino acid sequence: CAWSAPPSPLHF. The complete variable domain, with remaining parts taken from reference TRBV30 and TRBJ1-6, reads SQTIHQWPATLVQPVGSPLSLECTVEGTSNPNLYWYRQAAGRGLQLLFYSVGIGQISSEVPQNLSASRPQDRQFILSSKKLLLSDSGFYLCAWSAPPSPLHFGNGTRLTVT.

In its sample, this clone was seen a few times. The V gene is TRBV6-1, the J gene TRBJ1-2, with D unresolved. Germline V CDR1 and CDR2: MNHNS, SASEGT. V was cut by 6 bases and J by 5 bases, with 10 bases left in between. The CDR3 is made up of 12 amino acids. CDR3 DNA: TGTGCCAGCAGCTCCGACGGATATGGCTACACCTTC. This codes for CASSSDGYGYTF.

This clone was observed a few times. The V and J genes are TRBV6-1 and TRBJ2-5; 8 bases map to TRBD2. V trimming: 2 bases; J trimming: 4 bases; junction bases outside the gene matches: 6. CDR3 length: 15 residues. CDR1 and CDR2 from the germline V gene are MNHNS and SASEGT. The CDR3 sequence is CASSEHSGGPETQYF. The CDR3 DNA is TGTGCCAGCAGTGAACACTCGGGAGGGCCAGAGACCCAGTACTTC.

This clone came up a few times. V and J are TRBV6-8 and TRBJ2-1, with 7 bases matching TRBD2. The V gene end was trimmed by 6 bases and the J gene end by 7 bases; junction bases not matched to a gene: 15. There are 16 residues in the CDR3. Germline V gene lookup returns CDR1 MNHGY and CDR2 SAAAGT. The CDR3 DNA sequence: TGTGCCAGCAGACCGCTAAGGAGCGGGGAACTAAATGAGCAGTTCTTC. Protein sequence: CASRPLRSGELNEQFF.

The genes are TRBV6-1 and TRBJ2-7; a weak D match, TRBD1 (5 bases). Deletions cut 7 bases from V and 5 bases from J, with 24 bases between. Looked up from germline, CDR1 is MNHNS and CDR2 is SASEGT. The CDR3 is made up of 16 amino acids. The CDR3, as DNA: TGTGCCAGCACCATAAGGGGAAGGTCGGTCGGGCACGAGCAGTACTTC. Translating it yields CASTIRGRSVGHEQYF.